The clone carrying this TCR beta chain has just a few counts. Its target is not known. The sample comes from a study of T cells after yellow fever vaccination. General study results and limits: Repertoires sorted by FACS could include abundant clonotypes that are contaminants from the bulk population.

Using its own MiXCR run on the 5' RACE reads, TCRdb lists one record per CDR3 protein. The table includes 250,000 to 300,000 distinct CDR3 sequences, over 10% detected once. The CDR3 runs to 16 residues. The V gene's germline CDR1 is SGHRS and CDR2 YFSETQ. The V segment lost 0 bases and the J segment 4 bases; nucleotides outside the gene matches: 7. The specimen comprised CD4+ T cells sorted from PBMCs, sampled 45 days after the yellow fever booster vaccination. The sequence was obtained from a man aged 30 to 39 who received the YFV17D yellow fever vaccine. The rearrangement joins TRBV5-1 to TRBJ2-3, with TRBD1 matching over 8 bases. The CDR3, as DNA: TGCGCCAGCAGCTTGGCCCCAGGGGGCTTATCAGATACGCAGTATTTT. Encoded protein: CASSLAPGGLSDTQYF.